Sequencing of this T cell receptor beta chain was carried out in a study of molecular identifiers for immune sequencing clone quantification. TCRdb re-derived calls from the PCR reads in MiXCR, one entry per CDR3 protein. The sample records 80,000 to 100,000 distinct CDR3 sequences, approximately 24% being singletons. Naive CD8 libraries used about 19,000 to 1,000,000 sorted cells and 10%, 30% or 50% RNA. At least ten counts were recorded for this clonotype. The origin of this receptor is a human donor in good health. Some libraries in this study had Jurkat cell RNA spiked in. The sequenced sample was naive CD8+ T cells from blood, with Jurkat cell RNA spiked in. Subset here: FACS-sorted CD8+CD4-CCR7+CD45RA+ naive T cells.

The CDR3, as DNA: TGCAGTGCTAGCGGGACAGGGGGCGCAAACTTATCTGGGGCCAACGTCCTGACTTTC. This gives the protein CSASGTGGANLSGANVLTF. The V gene is TRBV20-1, the J gene TRBJ2-6; TRBD1 agrees at 12 bases. Germline CDR1 DFQATT, CDR2 SNEGSKA (reference sequence). J lost 1 base, V lost 3 bases, and 10 bases had no gene match. The CDR3 covers 19 residues.